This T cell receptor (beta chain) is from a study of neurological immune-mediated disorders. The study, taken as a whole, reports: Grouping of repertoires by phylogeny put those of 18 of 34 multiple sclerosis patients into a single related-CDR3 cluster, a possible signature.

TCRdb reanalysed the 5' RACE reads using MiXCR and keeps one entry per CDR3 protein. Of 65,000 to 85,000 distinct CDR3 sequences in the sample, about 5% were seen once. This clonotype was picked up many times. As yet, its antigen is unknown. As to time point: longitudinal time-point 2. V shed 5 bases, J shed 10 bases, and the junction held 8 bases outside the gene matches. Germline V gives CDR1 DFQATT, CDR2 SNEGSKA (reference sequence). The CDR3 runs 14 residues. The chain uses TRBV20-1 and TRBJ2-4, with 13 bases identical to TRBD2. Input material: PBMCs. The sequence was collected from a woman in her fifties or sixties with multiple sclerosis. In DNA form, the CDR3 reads TGCAGTGCTGCGGGACTAGCGGGGTCCGCTATTCAGTACTTC. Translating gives CSAAGLAGSAIQYF.